This TCR beta chain emerged from a study of radiotherapy plus CTLA-4 blockade in lung cancer. Turning to the study itself: Overall, 15% to 20% of patients showed an objective response, while roughly 28% attained disease control.

This clone appeared a single time. Antigen: not known. Lung cancer patients with chemo-refractory metastatic non-small-cell disease were given focal radiation plus CTLA-4 blockade with ipilimumab. The V segment lost 3 bases and the J segment 4 bases; nucleotides outside the gene matches: 5. The CDR3 has 15 amino acids. Germline assignment: CDR1 MRHNA and CDR2 SNTAGT. The data were produced by immunoSEQ multiplex PCR, yet TCRdb's version contains in-frame clones alone and is incomplete. The sample shows about 40,000 clones, 80% to 90% of them seen only once. Broader study findings: Radiotherapy was combined with ipilimumab, and tumor-derived TCR clones then expanded in blood. Response was reportedly best predicted by early blood T cell clone dynamics, with interferon-beta.

V is TRBV6-4 and J is TRBJ2-2; 7 bases line up with TRBD1. The sample was peripheral blood, taken from a patient treated with radiotherapy plus ipilimumab. This TCR was sampled from a human donor with non-small cell lung cancer whose response to radiotherapy plus ipilimumab could not be evaluated. CDR3: CASSEEGAVTGELFF. CDR3 nucleotide sequence: TGTGCCAGCAGTGAAGAGGGGGCGGTCACCGGGGAGCTGTTTTTT.